The following is a TCR beta chain sequence with its context. The antigen remains undetermined. Measured with immunoSEQ multiplex PCR; TCRdb has only the in-frame clones, and not every one. The sample includes approximately 19,000 clones, around 86% of them seen just once. The sample is drawn from a study of chemoradiotherapy in HPV16-positive cancers. The study's findings and limits: Functional assays defining HPV-specific T cells used only a couple of HPV16-positive patients. Candidate HPV-specific clones and E7-related TCR motifs grew in tumor during treatment.

Repeated repertoire sampling spanned the course of chemoradiotherapy. The clonotype originates from a human donor with HPV-associated anogenital cancer. The sequencing used blood, collected from a patient who underwent chemoradiotherapy.

CDR3 DNA sequence: TGTGCCAGCGGCAGTGTGGTAGCCTCCTACGAGCAGTACTTC. Translation gives CASGSVVASYEQYF. V and J are TRBV11-1 and TRBJ2-7; no reliable D call. The V end was cut by 8 bases, the J end by 0 bases, with 14 bases between. CDR3 length: 14 amino acids. Germline lookup yields CDR1 SGHAT and CDR2 FQDESV (reference sequence).